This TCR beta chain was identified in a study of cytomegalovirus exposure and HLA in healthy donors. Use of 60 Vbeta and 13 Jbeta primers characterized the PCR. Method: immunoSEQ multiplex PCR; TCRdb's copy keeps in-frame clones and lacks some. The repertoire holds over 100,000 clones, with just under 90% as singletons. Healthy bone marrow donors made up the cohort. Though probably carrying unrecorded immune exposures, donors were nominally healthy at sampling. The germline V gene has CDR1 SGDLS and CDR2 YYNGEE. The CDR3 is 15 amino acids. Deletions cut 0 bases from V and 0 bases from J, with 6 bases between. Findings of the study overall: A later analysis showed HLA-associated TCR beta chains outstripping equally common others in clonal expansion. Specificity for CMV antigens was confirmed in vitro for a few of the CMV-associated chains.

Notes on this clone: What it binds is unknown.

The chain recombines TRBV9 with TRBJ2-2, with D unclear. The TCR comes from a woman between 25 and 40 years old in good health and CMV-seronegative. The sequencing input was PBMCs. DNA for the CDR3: TGTGCCAGCAGCGTAGGGGCGTCGAACACCGGGGAGCTGTTTTTT. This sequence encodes CASSVGASNTGELFF. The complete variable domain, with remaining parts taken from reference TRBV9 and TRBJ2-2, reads DSGVTQTPKHLITATGQRVTLRCSPRSGDLSVYWYQQSLDQGLQFLIQYYNGEERAKGNILERFSAQQFPDLHSELNLSSLELGDSALYFCASSVGASNTGELFFGEGSRLTVL.